This TCR beta chain was recorded in a study of T cells in Graves' hyperthyroidism and ophthalmopathy. The CDR3 regions of TCR beta were amplified from RNA transcripts. The HTBI primer set drove a first-round RT-PCR of the TCR CDR3. TCRdb re-called the multiplex PCR reads through MiXCR, storing one row per CDR3 protein. Counted here are 660,000 or so distinct CDR3 sequences, 45% occurring once; the ten biggest clones make up under 8%. J gave up 3 bases and V 6 bases, and 4 bases lay outside the gene matches. Germline loops: CDR1 MDHEN, CDR2 SYDVKM. The CDR3 extends over 13 amino acids. Notes on this clonotype: Antigen unknown.

Findings and limits, study-wide: Ophthalmopathy got predicted by the model a median about six months before its onset. Blood also held most thyroid clonotypes expanded beyond 0.001.

This TCR was sampled from an adult man with Graves' disease, either hyperthyroidism or ophthalmopathy (not recorded which). Material for sequencing was peripheral blood or thyroid tissue (not recorded which). The chain is built from TRBV28 and TRBJ1-2, with TRBD1 matching over 7 bases. For the CDR3, the DNA is TGTGCCAGCAGCGGCGACAGGGACTATGGCTACACCTTC. Residues: CASSGDRDYGYTF.